Below, 15 T cell receptor beta chains from the same sample are listed, as sequenced in a study of beta chain features in type 1 diabetes. Sequencing targeted expressed TCRB transcripts, as all isolated RNA had been reverse transcribed. Profiled with immunoSEQ multiplex PCR; TCRdb holds only in-frame clones, not every one. The repertoire has hundreds of thousands of clones, over 8.5% of them found once; the top ten carry 0.03% to 0.04%. The sample consisted of naive CD4+ T cells from blood. Receptors originate from a woman younger than 30 in good health.

This clone was seen more than once but under ten times. This rearrangement joins TRBV2 to TRBJ1-5; TRBD1 aligns across 7 bases. The J segment lost 4 bases and the V segment lost 4 bases, leaving 10 bases of the junction unmatched. The germline CDR1 and CDR2 sequences are SNHLY and FYNNEI. The CDR3 sequence is 16 residues long. The CDR3 DNA sequence: TGTGCCAGCAGTGGGGAGACAGGGATTCTAAATCAGCCCCAGCATTTT. As protein: CASSGETGILNQPQHF.

The V gene is TRBV30, the J gene TRBJ2-1, with TRBD1 as a possible D gene (5 bases). Germline V gene lookup returns CDR1 GTSNPN and CDR2 SVGIG (reference sequence). The V end was cut by 2 bases, the J end by 4 bases, with 15 bases between. The CDR3 runs to 15 residues. Here the CDR3 reads CAWSFSGSLYNEQFF. CDR3 nucleotide sequence: TGTGCCTGGAGTTTCTCAGGGTCCCTATACAATGAGCAGTTCTTC.

The genes are TRBV5-1 and TRBJ2-1; possible D gene TRBD2, 5 bases. V was cut by 7 bases and J by 5 bases, with 13 bases left in between. Germline CDR1 reads SGHRS; CDR2 reads YFSETQ. This CDR3 has 13 amino acids. CDR3 nucleotide sequence: TGCGCCAGCGGCCGCTTGCGGGACAATGAGCAGTTCTTC. Protein product: CASGRLRDNEQFF.

This clone was seen a handful of times. The chain recombines TRBV28 with TRBJ1-5, with a possible D match to TRBD1 (5 bases). The length of the CDR3 is 12 residues. CDR1 and CDR2 (germline): MDHEN, SYDVKM. CDR3 amino acids: CASGGSNQPQHF. CDR3 nucleotide sequence: TGTGCGTCGGGGGGGAGCAATCAGCCCCAGCATTTT.

This clone was seen repeatedly, ten times or more. This rearrangement joins TRBV15 to TRBJ2-5, with 10 bases lining up with TRBD2. CDR1 LNHNV and CDR2 YYDKDF come from the germline V gene (reference sequence). The CDR3 consists of 15 residues. J was trimmed by 3 bases and V by 2 bases; bases with no gene match: 3. CDR3 sequence (DNA): TGTGCCACCAGCAGACCCGGACTAGCGGAAGAGACCCAGTACTTC. Its protein product is CATSRPGLAEETQYF.

The chain uses TRBV6-1 and TRBJ2-7; a possible D gene is TRBD2 (5 bases). CDR3 size: 12 residues. Trimming shortened V by 2 bases and J by 6 bases, and 8 bases separated the two germline ends. Germline V CDR1 and CDR2: MNHNS, SASEGT. The CDR3 protein is CASSERGFEQYF. The CDR3 DNA sequence: TGTGCCAGCAGTGAACGCGGGTTCGAGCAGTACTTC.

This clone was recorded a few times. DNA for the CDR3: TGCGCCAGCAGCTTGGGCGGACTCCGCCGGAACACTGAAGCTTTCTTT. Translated: CASSLGGLRRNTEAFF. V and J are TRBV5-1 and TRBJ1-1, with no clear D. The germline V gene encodes CDR1 SGHRS and CDR2 YFSETQ. V dropped 0 bases and J dropped 1 base, with 13 bases sitting between them. This CDR3 has 16 residues.

This rearrangement joins TRBV15 to TRBJ1-5, with TRBD1 matching 7 bases. CDR1 and CDR2 from the germline V gene are LNHNV and YYDKDF (reference sequence). This CDR3 contains 15 residues. The trim removed 0 bases at V and 5 bases at J, leaving 4 bases unmatched. For the CDR3, the DNA is TGTGCCACCAGCAGAGAAGACAGGGCTTATCAGCCCCAGCATTTT. Translated, it gives CATSREDRAYQPQHF. The full variable domain, rest sourced from reference TRBV15 and TRBJ1-5, is DAMVIQNPRYQVTQFGKPVTLSCSQTLNHNVMYWYQQKSSQAPKLLFHYYDKDFNNEADTPDNFQSRRPNTSFCFLDIRSPGLGDTAMYLCATSREDRAYQPQHFGDGTRLSIL.

There are a few counts of this clone. The rearrangement uses TRBV25-1 and TRBJ1-1, with 9 bases matching TRBD1. CDR1 is MGHDK, CDR2 SYGVNS, per germline. With V trimmed by 6 bases and J by 11 bases, 7 bases remained unmatched. The CDR3 is made up of 12 amino acids. CDR3 sequence reads: CASSKPQGAAFF. DNA for the CDR3: TGTGCCAGCAGCAAACCACAGGGGGCTGCTTTCTTT.

The chain has TRBV7-6 and TRBJ2-3; D gene unclear. The CDR3 is made up of 14 amino acids. Germline CDR1 is SGHVS and CDR2 is FNYEAQ. Trimming shortened V by 1 base and J by 0 bases, and 5 bases separated the two germline ends. This CDR3 reads CASSLDTSTDTQYF. The CDR3 DNA reads TGTGCCAGCAGCTTAGACACGAGCACAGATACGCAGTATTTT.

This chain links TRBV29-1 with TRBJ2-5; 8 bases map to TRBD1. The CDR3 has 12 residues. V lost 5 bases and J lost 4; bases outside the gene matches: 3. Germline V lookup: CDR1 SQVTM, CDR2 ANQGSEA. The CDR3 protein is CSVRQGPETQYF. CDR3 coding DNA: TGCAGCGTTCGACAGGGGCCAGAGACCCAGTACTTC. Drawing the rest from reference TRBV29-1 and TRBJ2-5, the complete variable domain is SAVISQKPSRDICQRGTSLTIQCQVDSQVTMMFWYRQQPGQSLTLIATANQGSEATYESGFVIDKFPISRPNLTFSTLTVSNMSPEDSSIYLCSVRQGPETQYFGPGTRLLVL.

This clone has only a few counts. This sequence joins TRBV9 and TRBJ2-3; TRBD2 matches at 7 bases. Per germline, CDR1 SGDLS and CDR2 YYNGEE. CDR3 length: 18 residues. The V segment lost 0 bases and the J segment 2 bases; nucleotides outside the gene matches: 12. In DNA, the CDR3 is TGTGCCAGCAGCGTAGGGTCGGGGGGACTAACCGTCACAGATACGCAGTATTTT. Translation gives CASSVGSGGLTVTDTQYF.

In this sample, this clone turned up a few times. This chain joins TRBV18 and TRBJ2-5; TRBD1 is a possible D gene (5 bases). The closer fit of TRBJ2-7 to the DNA end suggests the J call may be wrong. CDR1 is KGHSH, CDR2 LQKENI, per germline. CDR3 size: 13 residues. DNA for the CDR3: TGTGCCAGCTCACCCGGCAGGGAATACGAGCAGTACTTC. Residues: CASSPGREYEQYF.

This clone was recorded a few times. This CDR3 reads CATSRTAAGGELFF. The CDR3 DNA sequence: TGTGCCACCTCCAGGACAGCCGCCGGCGGGGAGCTGTTTTTT. This rearrangement joins TRBV19 to TRBJ2-2; TRBD1 might be the D (6 bases). Per the germline V gene, CDR1 is LNHDA and CDR2 is SQIVND (reference sequence). V lost 10 bases, J lost 7 bases, and 19 bases lay in between. The CDR3 is 14 amino acids.

V and J are TRBV6-5 and TRBJ2-3; 7 bases agree with TRBD1. Looked up from germline, CDR1 is MNHEY and CDR2 is SVGAGI. CDR3 size: 16 residues. J lost 3 bases, V lost 0 bases, and 6 bases had no gene match. CDR3 coding DNA: TGTGCCAGCAGTTACTCGATCTTGGGACAGACAGATACGCAGTATTTT. Protein: CASSYSILGQTDTQYF.